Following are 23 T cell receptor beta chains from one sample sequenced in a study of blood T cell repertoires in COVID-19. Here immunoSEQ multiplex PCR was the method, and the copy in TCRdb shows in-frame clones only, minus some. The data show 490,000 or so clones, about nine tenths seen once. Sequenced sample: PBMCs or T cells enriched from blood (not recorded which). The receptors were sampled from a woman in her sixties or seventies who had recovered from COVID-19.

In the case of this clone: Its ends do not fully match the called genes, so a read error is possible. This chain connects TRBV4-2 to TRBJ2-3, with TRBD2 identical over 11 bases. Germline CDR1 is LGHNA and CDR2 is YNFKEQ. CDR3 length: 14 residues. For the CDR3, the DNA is TGTGCCAGCAGCCAAGAAGGTGCACTAGCGGGGGTCCATTTT. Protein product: CASSQEGALAGVHF.

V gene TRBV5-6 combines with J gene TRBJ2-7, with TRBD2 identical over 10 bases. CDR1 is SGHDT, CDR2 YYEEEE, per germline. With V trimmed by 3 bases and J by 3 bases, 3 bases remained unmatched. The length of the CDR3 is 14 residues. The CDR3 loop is CASSSPSGGYEQYF. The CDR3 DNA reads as TGTGCCAGCAGCTCTCCTAGCGGGGGCTACGAGCAGTACTTC.

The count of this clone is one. Here the CDR3 DNA reads TGTGCCACCAGCGCAGTAGAGGTTTTCTCCTACAATGAGCAGTTCTTC. It encodes CATSAVEVFSYNEQFF. The genes are TRBV15 and TRBJ2-1, with no clear D. Germline V gene data show CDR1 as LNHNV and CDR2 as YYDKDF (reference sequence). V was pared by 5 bases and J by 0 bases, with 14 bases between. The length of the CDR3 is 16 residues.

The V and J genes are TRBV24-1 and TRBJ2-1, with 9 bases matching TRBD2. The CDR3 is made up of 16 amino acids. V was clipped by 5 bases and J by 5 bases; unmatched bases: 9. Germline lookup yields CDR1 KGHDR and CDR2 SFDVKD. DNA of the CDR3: TGTGCCACCAGTGCCCGGTGGACTAGCGACAACAATGAGCAGTTCTTC. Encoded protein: CATSARWTSDNNEQFF.

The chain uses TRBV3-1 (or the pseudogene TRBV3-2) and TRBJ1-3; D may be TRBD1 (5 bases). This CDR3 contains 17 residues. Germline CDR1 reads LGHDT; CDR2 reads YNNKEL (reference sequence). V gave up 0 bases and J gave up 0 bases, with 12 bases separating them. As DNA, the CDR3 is TGTGCCAGCAGCCAAGATCGGGAGGGACCCTCTGGAAACACCATATATTTT. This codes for CASSQDREGPSGNTIYF.

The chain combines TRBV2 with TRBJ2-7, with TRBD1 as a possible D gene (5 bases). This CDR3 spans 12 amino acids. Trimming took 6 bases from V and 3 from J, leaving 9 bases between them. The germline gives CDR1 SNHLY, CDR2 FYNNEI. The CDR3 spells CASSPRGYEQYV. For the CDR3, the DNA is TGTGCCAGCAGCCCAAGGGGCTACGAGCAGTACGTC.

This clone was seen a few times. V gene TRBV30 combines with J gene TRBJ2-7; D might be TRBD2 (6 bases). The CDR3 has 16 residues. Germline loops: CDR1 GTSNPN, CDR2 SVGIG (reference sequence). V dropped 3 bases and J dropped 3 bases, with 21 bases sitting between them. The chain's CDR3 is CAWSGGRCPENYEQYV. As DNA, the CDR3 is TGTGCCTGGAGCGGGGGACGGTGCCCCGAAAACTACGAGCAGTACGTC.

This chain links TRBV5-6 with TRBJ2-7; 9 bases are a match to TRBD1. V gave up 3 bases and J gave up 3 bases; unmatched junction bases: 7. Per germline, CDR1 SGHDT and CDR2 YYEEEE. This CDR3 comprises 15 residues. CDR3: CASSSGTGYFYEQYV. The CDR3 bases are TGTGCCAGCAGCTCCGGGACAGGGTATTTCTACGAGCAGTACGTC.

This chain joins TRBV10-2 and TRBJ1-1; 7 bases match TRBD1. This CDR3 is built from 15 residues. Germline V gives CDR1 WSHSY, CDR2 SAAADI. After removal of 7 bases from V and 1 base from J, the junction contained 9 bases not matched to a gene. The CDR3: CASTDQDRKNTEAFF. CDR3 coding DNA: TGCGCCAGCACCGATCAGGACAGGAAGAACACTGAAGCTTTCTTT.

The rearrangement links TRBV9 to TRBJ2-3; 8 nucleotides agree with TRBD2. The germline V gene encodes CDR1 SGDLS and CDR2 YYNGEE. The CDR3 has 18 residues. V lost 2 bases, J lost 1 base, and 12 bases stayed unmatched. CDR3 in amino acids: CASSVLSGGARGTDTQYF. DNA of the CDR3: TGTGCCAGCAGCGTTTTATCGGGGGGGGCGCGAGGCACAGATACGCAGTATTTT.

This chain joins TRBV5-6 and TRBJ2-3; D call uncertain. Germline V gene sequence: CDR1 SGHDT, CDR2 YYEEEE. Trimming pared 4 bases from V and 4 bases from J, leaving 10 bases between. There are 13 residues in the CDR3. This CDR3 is CASSPVVSDTQYF. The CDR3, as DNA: TGTGCCAGCAGCCCGGTCGTCTCAGATACGCAGTATTTT.

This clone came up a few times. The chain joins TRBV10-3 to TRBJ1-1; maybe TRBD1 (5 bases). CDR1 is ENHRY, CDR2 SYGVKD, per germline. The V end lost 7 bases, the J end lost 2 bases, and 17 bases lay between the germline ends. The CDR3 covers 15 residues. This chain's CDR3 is CAITRGGVSNTEAFF. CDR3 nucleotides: TGTGCCATCACTCGGGGAGGGGTGAGTAACACTGAAGCTTTCTTT.

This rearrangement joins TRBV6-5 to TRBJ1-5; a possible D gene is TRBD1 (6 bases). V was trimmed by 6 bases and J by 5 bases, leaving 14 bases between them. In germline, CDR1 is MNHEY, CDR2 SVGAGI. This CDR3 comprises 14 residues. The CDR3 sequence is CASRPGTSYQPQHF. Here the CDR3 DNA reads TGTGCCAGCAGGCCCGGGACAAGTTATCAGCCCCAGCATTTT.

CDR3 residues: CASSLVLLYEQYF. CDR3 bases: TGTGCCAGCAGCTTAGTCTTATTGTACGAGCAGTACTTC. The J gene is TRBJ2-7, the V gene TRBV7-2; D is unclear. The CDR3 length is 13 residues. Germline CDR1 is SGHTA and CDR2 is FQGNSA. The germline V and J ends were trimmed by 1 base and 4 bases, with 8 bases remaining between them.

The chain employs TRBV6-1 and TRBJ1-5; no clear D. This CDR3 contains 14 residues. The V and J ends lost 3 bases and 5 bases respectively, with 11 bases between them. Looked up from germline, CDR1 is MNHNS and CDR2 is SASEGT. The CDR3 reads CASSEFWGDQPQHF. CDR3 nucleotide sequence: TGTGCCAGCAGTGAGTTTTGGGGAGATCAGCCCCAGCATTTT.

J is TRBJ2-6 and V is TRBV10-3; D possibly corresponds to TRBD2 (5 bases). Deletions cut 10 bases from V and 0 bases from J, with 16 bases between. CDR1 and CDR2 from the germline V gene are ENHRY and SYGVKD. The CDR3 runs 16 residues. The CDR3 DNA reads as TGTGCCACTGGGCCAACAGAGGGCTCTGGGGCCAACGTCCTGACTTTC. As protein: CATGPTEGSGANVLTF.

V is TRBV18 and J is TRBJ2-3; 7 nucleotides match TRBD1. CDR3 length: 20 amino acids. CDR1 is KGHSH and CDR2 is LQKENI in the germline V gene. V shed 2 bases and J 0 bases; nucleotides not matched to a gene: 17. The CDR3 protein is CASSPGLPRQGTTSTDTQYF. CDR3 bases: TGTGCCAGCTCACCAGGCCTACCACGACAGGGAACTACTAGCACAGATACGCAGTATTTT.

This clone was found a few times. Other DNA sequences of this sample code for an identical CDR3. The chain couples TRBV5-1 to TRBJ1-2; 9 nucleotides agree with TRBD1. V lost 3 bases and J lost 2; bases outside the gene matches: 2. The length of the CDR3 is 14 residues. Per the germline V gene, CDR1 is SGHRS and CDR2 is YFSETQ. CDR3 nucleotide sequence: TGCGCCAGCAGCTCAGGGACAGGGAACTATGGCTACACCTTC. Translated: CASSSGTGNYGYTF.

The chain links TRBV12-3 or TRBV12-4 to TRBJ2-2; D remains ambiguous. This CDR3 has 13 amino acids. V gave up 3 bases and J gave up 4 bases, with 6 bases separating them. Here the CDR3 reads CASSFSITGELFF. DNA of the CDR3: TGTGCCAGCAGTTTTAGTATCACCGGGGAGCTGTTTTTT.

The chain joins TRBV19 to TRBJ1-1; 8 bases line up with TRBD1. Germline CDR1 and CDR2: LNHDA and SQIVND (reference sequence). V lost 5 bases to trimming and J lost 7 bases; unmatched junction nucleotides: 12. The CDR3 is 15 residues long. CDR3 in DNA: TGTGCCAGTAGTCTCCGGGACAGGAAGGCCCTTGAAGCTTTCTTT. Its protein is CASSLRDRKALEAFF.

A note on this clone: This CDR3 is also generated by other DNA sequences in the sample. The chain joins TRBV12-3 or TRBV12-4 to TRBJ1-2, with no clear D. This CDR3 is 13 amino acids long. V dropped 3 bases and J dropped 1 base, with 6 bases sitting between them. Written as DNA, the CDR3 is TGTGCCAGCAGTTTGGGAGTTAACTATGGCTACACCTTC. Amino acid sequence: CASSLGVNYGYTF.

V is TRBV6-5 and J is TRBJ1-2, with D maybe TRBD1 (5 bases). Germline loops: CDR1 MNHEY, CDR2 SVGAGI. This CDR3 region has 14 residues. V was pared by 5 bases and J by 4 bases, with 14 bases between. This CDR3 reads CASSPRGNRYGYTF. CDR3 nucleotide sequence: TGTGCCAGCAGTCCAAGGGGAAATCGCTATGGCTACACCTTC.

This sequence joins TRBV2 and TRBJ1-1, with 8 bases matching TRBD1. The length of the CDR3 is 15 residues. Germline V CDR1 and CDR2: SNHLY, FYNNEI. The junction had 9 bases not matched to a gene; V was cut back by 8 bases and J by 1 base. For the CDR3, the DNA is TGTGCCAGCCGGACGACAGGGGTCGGGAACACTGAAGCTTTCTTT. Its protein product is CASRTTGVGNTEAFF.